This TCR beta chain was obtained from a study of blood T cell repertoires in COVID-19. CDR1 is SGHVS, CDR2 FNYEAQ, per germline. V lost 2 bases to trimming and J lost 0 bases, with 4 bases between them. CDR3 length: 13 amino acids. Profiled with immunoSEQ multiplex PCR; TCRdb holds only in-frame clones, not every one. The repertoire consists of 170,000 or so clones, with over 75% occurring once and the leading ten covering 6.5% to 7%. Note on this clone: The sample carries other DNA sequences with the same CDR3.

This receptor was taken from a man between 65 and 79 years old with active or convalescent COVID-19. Specimen: peripheral blood. The rearrangement uses TRBV7-6 and TRBJ1-1; D not certain. Here the CDR3 reads CASSLQVNTEAFF. CDR3 nucleotides: TGTGCCAGCAGCTTACAGGTGAACACTGAAGCTTTCTTT.